The sequence of this T cell receptor beta chain was determined in a study of blood T cell repertoires in COVID-19 (dated by TCRdb to about 2020). The study in broad terms: Samples from collaborators originated in the United States, Italy and Spain and spanned both the acute and convalescent phases of COVID-19. The material from the prospective study consisted of cDNA or gDNA derived from T cells, B-cell-depleted T cells, or PBMCs. The dataset comprised deeply sampled blood TCRbeta repertoires from subjects exposed to, actively infected with, or recovered from COVID-19. The repertoires were released in a freely available public database intended as a resource for research on the immune response to SARS-CoV-2. The samples were drawn from two sources: the first 160 participants of the ongoing ImmuneRACE study, and 950 to 1,500 subjects contributed by 6 global collaborators. Sample metadata almost always included a de-identified subject ID, COVID-19 status, age in years and sex. HLA class I and class II types, where available, came from metadata supplied by the sample provider rather than from assay-based typing.

The CDR3, cysteine through phenylalanine, is 15 amino acids long. Only CDR3 DNA is held: 45 bases, read in frame from base 1. The germline V gene specifies MNHEY as CDR1 and SVGAGI as CDR2. Deletion took 0 bases off V and 3 bases off J, with a span of 9 bases between the germline ends. Details on this clone: The specificity of this receptor is unknown. Qualities for individual bases were not recorded, and no much larger clone is one base off.

Whole blood was collected in K2EDTA tubes by collaborating institutions according to the institutions' own protocols. For TCRbeta analysis, collaborators shipped samples in one of three forms: frozen whole blood, isolated PBMCs, or DNA extracted from either of those sample types. TCRbeta CDR3 regions were amplified from genomic DNA using the immunoSEQ Assay, a bias-controlled multiplex PCR. The authors processed their data as follows. The number of nucleated cells in each sample was estimated from the amplification of reference gene primers within the assay. To quantify the absolute abundance of each unique TCRbeta CDR3 rearrangement, sequence reads were collapsed and filtered. For each sample, productive Simpson clonality was calculated as the square root of Simpson's diversity index over productive rearrangements. TCRdb provides this immuneACCESS table in a form limited to in-frame rearrangements. Some clones are lacking; in checked studies, under half of them reflect an unresolved V gene, and why the rest are absent is not known. Clone size and the V and J calls come from that table; the DNA yielded D and trimming. The sample includes about 340,000 clones, with about 83% observed a single time. The ten most abundant clones make up approximately 3.1% of the sample.

Beyond this particular receptor, the publication reports: The quantity of clinical and demographic metadata differed by source and by participant and was supplied without curation.

What was sequenced was peripheral blood. The TCR originated in a young man with active or convalescent COVID-19. The sequence links TRBV6-5 to TRBJ2-1, with a weak D call of TRBD1 (5 bases match). The CDR3 is CASSYSGAGYNEQFF. The bases read TGTGCCAGCAGTTACTCTGGGGCTGGCTACAATGAGCAGTTCTTC.